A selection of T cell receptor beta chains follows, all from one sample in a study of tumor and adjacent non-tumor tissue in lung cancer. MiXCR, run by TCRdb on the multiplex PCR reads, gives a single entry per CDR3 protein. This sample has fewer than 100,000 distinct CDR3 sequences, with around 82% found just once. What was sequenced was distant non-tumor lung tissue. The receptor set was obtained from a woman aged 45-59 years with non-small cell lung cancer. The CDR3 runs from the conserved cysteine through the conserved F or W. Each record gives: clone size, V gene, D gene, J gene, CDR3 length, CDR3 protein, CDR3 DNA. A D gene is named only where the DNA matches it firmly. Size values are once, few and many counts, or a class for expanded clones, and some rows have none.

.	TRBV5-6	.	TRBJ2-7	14	CASSSTIGLYEQYF	TGTGCCAGCAGCTCCACGATAGGTCTCTACGAGCAGTACTTC
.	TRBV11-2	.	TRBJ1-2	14	CASSLETSNYGYTF	TGCGCCAGCAGCTTAGAAACAAGTAACTATGGCTACACCTTC
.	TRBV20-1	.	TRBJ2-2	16	CSSRPSWRGGTGELFF	TGCAGTTCTAGACCTAGCTGGAGGGGTGGCACCGGGGAGTTGTTTTTT
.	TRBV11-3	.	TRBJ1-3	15	CASSFSGRRGNTIYF	TGTGCCAGCAGCTTTTCCGGCCGGAGGGGAAACACAATATATTTT
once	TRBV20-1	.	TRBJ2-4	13	CCARDGGENIRYF	TGCTGTGCTAGAGATGGTGGCGAAAACATTCGGTACTTC
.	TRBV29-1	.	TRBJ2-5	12	CSVSREEESQYF	TGCAGCGTTAGTCGGGAAGAAGAGAGCCAGTACTTC
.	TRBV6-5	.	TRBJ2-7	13	CASRDASSYEQYF	TGTGCCAGCCGGGACGCTAGCTCCTACGAGCAGTACTTC
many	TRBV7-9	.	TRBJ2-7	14	CASSLAGGSYEQYF	TGTGCCAGCAGCTTAGCGGGCGGTTCCTACGAGCAGTACTTC
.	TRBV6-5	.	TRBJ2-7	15	CASNYSRDGTYEQYF	TGTGCCAGCAATTACTCAAGGGATGGAACCTACGAGCAGTACTTC
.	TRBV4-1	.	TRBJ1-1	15	CANSQGYRDGTEAFF	TGCGCCAACAGCCAGGGCTACAGGGACGGCACTGAAGCTTTCTTT
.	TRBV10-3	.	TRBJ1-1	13	CASQRGTNTEAFF	TGTGCCAGCCAGAGAGGGACGAACACTGAAGCTTTCTTT
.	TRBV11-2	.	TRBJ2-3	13	CASSLGSEGTQYF	TGTGCTAGCAGCTTAGGCTCGGAGGGTACGCAGTACTTT
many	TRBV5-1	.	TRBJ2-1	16	CASSEAGTAAYNEQFF	TGCGCCAGCAGCGAGGCCGGGACGGCTGCCTACAATGAGCAGTTCTTC
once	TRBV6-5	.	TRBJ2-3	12	CASNRPEDTQYF	TGTGCCAGCAACCGACCAGAAGATACGCAGTATTTT
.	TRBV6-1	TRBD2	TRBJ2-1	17	CPKSEEGLGGTYNEQFF	TGTCCCAAGAGTGAAGAGGGACTAGGGGGAACCTACAATGAGCAGTTCTTC
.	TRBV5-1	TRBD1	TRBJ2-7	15	CVSSPGQEGTYEQYF	TGCGTCAGCAGCCCCGGACAGGAAGGGACCTACGAGCAGTACTTC
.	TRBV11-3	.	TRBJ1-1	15	CASSLGWDLNTEAFF	TGTGCCAGCAGCTTAGGATGGGATCTGAACACTGAAGCTTTCTTT
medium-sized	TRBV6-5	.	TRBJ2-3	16	CASSYSSSGSTDTQYF	TGTGCCAGCAGTTACTCTTCCAGCGGAAGCACAGATACGCAGTATTTT
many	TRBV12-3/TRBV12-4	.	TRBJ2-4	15	CASTGDWLGKNIQYF	TGTGCCAGCACCGGGGACTGGCTGGGCAAAAACATTCAGTACTTC
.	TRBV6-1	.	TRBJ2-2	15	CVSNRGSGYIGELFF	TGTGTATCGAATAGGGGGAGCGGGTACATCGGGGAGCTGTTTTTT
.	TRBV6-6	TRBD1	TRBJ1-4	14	CASNSRDRNEELFF	TGTGCCAGCAATTCCCGGGACAGGAACGAAGAACTGTTTTTT
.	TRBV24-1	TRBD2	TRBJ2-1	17	CATSDLGLVIAGNEQFF	TGTGCCACCAGTGATTTGGGTCTAGTAATAGCGGGAAATGAGCAGTTCTTC
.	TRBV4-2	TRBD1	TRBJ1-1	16	CANSQEVSGGNTEAFF	TGTGCCAACAGCCAAGAGGTTTCAGGGGGAAACACTGAAGCTTTCTTT
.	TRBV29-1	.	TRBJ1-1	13	CCTHIPTGAEAFF	TGCTGCACCCACATCCCCACAGGAGCCGAAGCTTTCTTT
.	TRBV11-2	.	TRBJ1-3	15	CASNSRGFSGNTIYF	TGTGCCAGCAACTCACGGGGATTCTCTGGAAACACTATATATTTT
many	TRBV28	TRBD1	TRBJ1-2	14	CASSRDRANYGYTF	TGTGCCAGCAGTAGGGACAGGGCAAACTATGGCTACACCTTC
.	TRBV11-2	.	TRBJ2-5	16	CTSSRGTVVFGETQYF	TGTACTAGCAGCCGAGGGACTGTGGTGTTCGGAGAGACCCAGTACTTC
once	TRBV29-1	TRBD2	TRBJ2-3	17	CRVEIGKAGASTDTQYF	TGCAGAGTTGAAATCGGCAAGGCGGGAGCGAGCACAGATACGCAGTATTTT
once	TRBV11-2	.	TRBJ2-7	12	CASSLGAYDQYF	TGTGCTAGCAGCTTAGGGGCTTATGATCAGTACTTC
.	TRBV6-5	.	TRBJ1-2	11	CASSSRYGYAF	TGTGCCAGCAGTTCACGGTATGGCTACGCCTTC
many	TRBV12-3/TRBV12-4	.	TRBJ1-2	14	CASRPLARVGGYTF	TGTGCCAGCAGACCCCTCGCCAGGGTAGGAGGCTACACCTTC
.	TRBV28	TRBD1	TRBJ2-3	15	CARSRGQRSTDTQYF	TGTGCCAGGAGTAGGGGACAGCGCAGCACAGATACGCAGTATTTT
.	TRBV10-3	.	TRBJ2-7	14	CAIKSERVRYEQYF	TGTGCCATCAAATCGGAGAGAGTAAGATACGAGCAGTACTTC
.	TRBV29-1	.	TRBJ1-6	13	CSVSGAWGSALHF	TGCAGCGTCTCCGGGGCATGGGGCTCGGCCCTCCACTTT
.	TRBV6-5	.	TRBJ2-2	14	CASTSISNTGELFF	TGTGCCAGCACGAGCATATCGAACACCGGGGAGCTGTTTTTT
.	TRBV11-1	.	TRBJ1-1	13	CASSLLGDTEAFF	TGTGCCAGCAGTTTACTGGGGGACACTGAAGCTTTCTTC
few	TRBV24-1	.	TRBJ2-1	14	CVTSGNLESNEQFF	TGTGTCACCAGTGGTAACCTGGAAAGTAATGAGCAGTTCTTC
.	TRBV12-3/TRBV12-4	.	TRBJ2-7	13	CASSDDTGYKQCF	TGTGCCAGCAGCGACGATACGGGGTACAAGCAGTGCTTC
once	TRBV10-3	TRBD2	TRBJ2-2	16	CAISDPSGGNTGELFF	TGTGCCATCAGTGATCCCAGCGGGGGGAACACCGGGGAGCTGTTTTTT
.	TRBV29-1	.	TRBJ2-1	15	CSVGLSGSLYNEQFF	TGCAGCGTTGGACTGTCCGGGAGCTTATACAATGAGCAGTTCTTC
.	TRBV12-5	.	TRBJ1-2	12	CARGRRCYDYTF	TGTGCTAGGGGTCGTCGCTGCTATGACTACACCTTC
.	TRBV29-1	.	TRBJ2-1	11	CTINRGNEQFF	TGCACCATCAATCGAGGGAATGAGCAGTTCTTC
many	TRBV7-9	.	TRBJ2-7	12	CASSTLEVGQYF	TGTGCCAGCAGCACCCTCGAGGTAGGGCAGTACTTC
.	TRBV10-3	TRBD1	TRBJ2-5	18	CAISEATLGQGAGETQYF	TGTGCCATCAGTGAGGCGACCCTGGGACAGGGGGCTGGCGAGACTCAGTACTTC
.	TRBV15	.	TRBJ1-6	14	CATSTVRGYSPLHF	TGTGCCACCAGTACTGTCAGGGGTTATTCACCCCTCCACTTT
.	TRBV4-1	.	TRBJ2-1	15	CANSQEPVECGEQFF	TGCGCCAACAGCCAAGAACCTGTGGAGTGTGGAGAACAGTTCTTC
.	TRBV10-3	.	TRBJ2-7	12	CASGLITYEQYF	TGCGCCAGCGGACTGATAACCTACGAGCAGTACTTC
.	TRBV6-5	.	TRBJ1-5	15	CANSYSYREGQPQHF	TGTGCCAACAGTTACTCATACAGGGAAGGCCAGCCCCAGCATTTT
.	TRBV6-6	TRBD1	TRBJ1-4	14	CASNNQGEAEKLVF	TGTGCCAGCAACAATCAGGGGGAGGCTGAAAAACTGGTTTTC
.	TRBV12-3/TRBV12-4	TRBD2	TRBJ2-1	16	CASRRLGLINPSGQFF	TGTGCCAGCAGAAGATTAGGACTTATTAATCCTAGCGGGCAGTTCTTC
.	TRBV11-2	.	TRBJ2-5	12	CDSSIDQETQYF	TGTGACAGCAGCATAGATCAAGAGACCCAATACTTC
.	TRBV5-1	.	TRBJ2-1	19	CASSQSTGNSAAKGNERFF	TGCGCCAGCAGCCAATCCACGGGTAACTCAGCCGCGAAAGGTAATGAGCGGTTCTTC
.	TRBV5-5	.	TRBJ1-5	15	CGSRVNPDWNQPQHF	TGTGGCAGCCGCGTTAACCCAGACTGGAATCAGCCCCAGCATTTT
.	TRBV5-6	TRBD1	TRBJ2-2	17	CASSLDRGQRRTGELFF	TGTGCCAGCAGCTTGGACCGGGGACAGAGGAGAACAGGGGAGCTGTTTTTT
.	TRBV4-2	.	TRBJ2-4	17	CASSLNSGSAYKNIQCF	TGTGCCAGCAGCCTAAATTCAGGGAGCGCGTACAAAAACATTCAGTGCTTC